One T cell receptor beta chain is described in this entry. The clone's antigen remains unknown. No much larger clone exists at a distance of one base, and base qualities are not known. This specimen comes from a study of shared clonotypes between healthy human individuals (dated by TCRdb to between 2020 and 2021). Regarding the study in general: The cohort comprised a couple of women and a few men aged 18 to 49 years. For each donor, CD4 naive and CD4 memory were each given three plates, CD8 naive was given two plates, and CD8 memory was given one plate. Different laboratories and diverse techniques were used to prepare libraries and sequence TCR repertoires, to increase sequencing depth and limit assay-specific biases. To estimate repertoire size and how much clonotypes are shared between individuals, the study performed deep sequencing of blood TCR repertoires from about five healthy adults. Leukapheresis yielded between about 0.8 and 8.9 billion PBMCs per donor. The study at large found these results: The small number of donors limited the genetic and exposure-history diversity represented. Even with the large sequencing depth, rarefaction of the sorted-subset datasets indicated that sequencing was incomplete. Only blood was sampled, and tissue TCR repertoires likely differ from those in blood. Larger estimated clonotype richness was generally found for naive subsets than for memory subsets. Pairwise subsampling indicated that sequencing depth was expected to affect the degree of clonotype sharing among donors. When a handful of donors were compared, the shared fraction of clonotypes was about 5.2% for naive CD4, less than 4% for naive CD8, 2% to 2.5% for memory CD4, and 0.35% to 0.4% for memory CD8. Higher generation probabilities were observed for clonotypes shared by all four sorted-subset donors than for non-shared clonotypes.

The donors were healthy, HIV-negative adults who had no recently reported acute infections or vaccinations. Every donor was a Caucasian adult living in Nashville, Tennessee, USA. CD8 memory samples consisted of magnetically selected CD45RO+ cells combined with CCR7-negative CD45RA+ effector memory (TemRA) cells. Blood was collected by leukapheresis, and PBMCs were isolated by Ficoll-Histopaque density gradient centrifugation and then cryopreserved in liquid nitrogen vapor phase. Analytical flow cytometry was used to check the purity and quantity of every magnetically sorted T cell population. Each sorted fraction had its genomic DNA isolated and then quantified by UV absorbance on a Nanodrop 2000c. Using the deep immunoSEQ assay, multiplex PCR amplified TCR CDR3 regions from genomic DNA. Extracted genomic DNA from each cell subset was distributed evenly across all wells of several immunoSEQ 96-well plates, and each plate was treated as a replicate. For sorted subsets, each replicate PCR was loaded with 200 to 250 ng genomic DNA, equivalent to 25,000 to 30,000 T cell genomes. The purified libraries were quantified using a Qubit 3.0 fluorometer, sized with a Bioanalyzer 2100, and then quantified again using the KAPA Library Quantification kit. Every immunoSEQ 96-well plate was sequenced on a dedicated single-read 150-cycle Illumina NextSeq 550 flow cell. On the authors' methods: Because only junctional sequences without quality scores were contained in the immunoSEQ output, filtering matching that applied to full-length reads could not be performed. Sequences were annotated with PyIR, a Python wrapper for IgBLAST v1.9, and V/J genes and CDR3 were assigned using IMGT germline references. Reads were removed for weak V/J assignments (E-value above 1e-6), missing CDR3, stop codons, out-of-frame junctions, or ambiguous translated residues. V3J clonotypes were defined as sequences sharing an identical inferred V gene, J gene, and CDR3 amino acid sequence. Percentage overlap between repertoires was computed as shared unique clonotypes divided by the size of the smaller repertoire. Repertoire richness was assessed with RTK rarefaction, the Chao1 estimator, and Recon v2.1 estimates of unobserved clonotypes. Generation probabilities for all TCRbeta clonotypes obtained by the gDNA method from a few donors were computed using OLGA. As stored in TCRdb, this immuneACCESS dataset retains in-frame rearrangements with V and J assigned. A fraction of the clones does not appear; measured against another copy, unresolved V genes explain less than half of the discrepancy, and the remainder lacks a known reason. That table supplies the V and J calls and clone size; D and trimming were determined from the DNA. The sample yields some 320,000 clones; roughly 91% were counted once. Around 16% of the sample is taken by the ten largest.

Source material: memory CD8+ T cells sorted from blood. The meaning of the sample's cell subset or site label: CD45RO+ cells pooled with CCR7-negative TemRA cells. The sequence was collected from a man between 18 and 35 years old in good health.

Read as DNA, the sequence is TGTGCCAGCAGCTTGGGGACTAGCGGGCTGGACGAGCAGTACTTC. This gives the protein CASSLGTSGLDEQYF. The V gene is TRBV5-5 and the J gene is TRBJ2-7; 11 junctional bases match TRBD2. CDR1 SGHKS and CDR2 YYEKEE were looked up in the germline V gene (reference sequence). At the junction V is shortened by 0 bases and J by 5 bases; bases outside the gene matches: 4. The cysteine opens and the phenylalanine closes a CDR3 of 15 amino acids. The only DNA kept is the CDR3, 45 bases in frame from the first base. The reference TRBV5-5 and TRBJ2-7 proteins fill in what lies around the CDR3, so the full variable domain reads DAGVTQSPTHLIKTRGQQVTLRCSPISGHKSVSWYQQVLGQGPQFIFQYYEKEERGRGNFPDRFSARQFPNYSSELNVNALLLGDSALYLCASSLGTSGLDEQYFGPGTRLTVT.